This T cell receptor (beta chain) comes out of a study of T cell changes during pregnancy in multiple sclerosis (dated by TCRdb to 2018 to 2020). For context, the study as a whole: The study examined how the T cell repertoire changed over the course of pregnancy in women with multiple sclerosis.

The library was generated by the immunoSEQ multiplex PCR assay. TCRdb took over this immuneACCESS table, retaining in-frame rearrangements with V and J assigned. Such tables are incomplete; in checked studies, under half of the missing clones stem from an unresolved V gene, and the remainder is unexplained. The sample records tens of thousands of clones, 85% to 95% of which are singletons. The top ten clones comprise 1.5% to 2% of the sample. With regard to this clone: This clone's antigen is unknown. The input lacks base qualities; no much larger clone sits a single base away.

CDR1 MGHRA and CDR2 YSYEKL were looked up in the germline V gene. Trimming accounts for 7 bases at V and 2 bases at J, while the number of junction bases matched to no gene is 9. Its CDR3 holds 17 amino acids, cysteine through phenylalanine. Here the CDR3 DNA is all that survives: 51 bases in frame from base 1. The source of this sequence is a female donor with multiple sclerosis, enrolled in a pregnancy study. Source: peripheral blood, taken in the second trimester of pregnancy. Recombination connected TRBV4-1 to TRBJ2-6, with 9 bases aligning to TRBD1. The CDR3 loop reads CASNRDREGPGANVLTF. The bases are TGCGCCAGCAACCGGGACAGGGAAGGACCTGGGGCCAACGTCCTGACTTTC.